This TCR beta chain was documented in a study of blood T cell repertoires in COVID-19. Study details: PBMCs, B-cell-depleted T cells, or T cells provided the cDNA or gDNA that made up the material.

The ends lost 2 bases at V and 6 bases at J; junction bases unmatched: 1. Germline-derived CDR1 and CDR2 are SGHRS and YFSETQ. The CDR3 runs to 15 residues. Assay used: immunoSEQ multiplex PCR; TCRdb lists only in-frame clones, some missing. The table records some 58,000 clones, about nine tenths of them present only once. The sequence came from a man aged 45-65 years with active COVID-19. The material sequenced was peripheral blood. The chain uses TRBV5-1 and TRBJ2-2; TRBD2 agrees at 13 bases. CDR3 sequence (DNA): TGCGCCAGCAGCTTTGGGACTAGCGGGGCCGGGGAGCTGTTTTTT. As protein: CASSFGTSGAGELFF.